A selection of T cell receptor beta chains follows, all from one sample in a study of T cells in Graves' hyperthyroidism and ophthalmopathy. From the multiplex PCR reads, TCRdb called clonotypes with MiXCR, one entry per CDR3 protein. The top ten clones hold 15% to 20% of a sample with 500,000 to 700,000 distinct CDR3 sequences, 16% of them seen once. Input material: blood. These receptors originate from a woman under 30 with Graves' hyperthyroidism. CDR3s include the opening cysteine and the closing phenylalanine or tryptophan. The order of the fields is CDR3 protein, CDR3 DNA, V gene, J gene, D gene, clone size. D genes are given only for firm matches. A clone size is listed for some rows: how often the clone was seen (once, few, many), or a class if it is expanded.

CASSQEGTIWPYEQYF	TGTGCCAGCAGCCAAGAAGGGACTATCTGGCCCTACGAGCAGTACTTC	TRBV3-1	TRBJ2-7	TRBD2	many
CASSLKGARTGELFF	TGTGCCAGCAGCTTAAAGGGGGCAAGAACCGGGGAGCTGTTTTTT	TRBV7-2	TRBJ2-2	TRBD1	few
CASSSGTWVYEQYF	TGTGCCAGCAGCTCCGGGACTTGGGTCTACGAGCAGTACTTC	TRBV14	TRBJ2-7	NA	NA
CASSSPRTRVNEQFF	TGTGCCAGCAGTTCTCCTAGAACCCGGGTCAATGAGCAGTTCTTC	TRBV27	TRBJ2-1	NA	many
CASSLPSGRDLGYERYF	TGCGCCAGCAGCTTGCCTAGCGGGAGGGACTTAGGGTACGAGCGGTACTTC	TRBV5-1	TRBJ2-7	TRBD2	once
CASSEALAGSEQFF	TGCGCCAGCAGTGAAGCCCTAGCGGGAAGTGAGCAGTTCTTC	TRBV10-1	TRBJ2-1	TRBD2	NA
CASSPSQGFNTEAFF	TGTGCCAGCAGCCCTTCACAGGGTTTTAACACTGAAGCTTTCTTT	TRBV7-9	TRBJ1-1	NA	NA
CASSLSPGKETQYF	TGTGCCAGCAGCCTCTCCCCGGGGAAAGAGACCCAGTACTTC	TRBV7-2	TRBJ2-5	NA	many
CASSLSLAGGPMSPDTQYF	TGTGCCAGCAGCTTAAGTCTAGCGGGAGGGCCTATGAGCCCAGATACGCAGTATTTT	TRBV7-9	TRBJ2-3	TRBD2	NA
CASSQSGVRNTIYF	TGTGCCAGCAGCCAATCAGGAGTGAGAAACACCATATATTTT	TRBV3-1	TRBJ1-3	NA	many
CASDRGADTQYF	TGTGCCAGCGACCGGGGCGCAGATACGCAGTATTTT	TRBV7-2	TRBJ2-3	NA	few
CASSLVSSPADTQYF	TGTGCCAGCAGCTTAGTGTCCTCCCCGGCAGATACGCAGTATTTT	TRBV7-8	TRBJ2-3	NA	many
CASRPRQGMNTEAFF	TGTGCCAGCAGGCCTAGACAGGGGATGAACACTGAAGCTTTCTTT	TRBV5-4	TRBJ1-1	TRBD1	NA
CASSWVAGGPDTQYF	TGTGCCAGTAGTTGGGTAGCGGGTGGCCCAGATACGCAGTATTTT	TRBV19	TRBJ2-3	TRBD2	few
CASSESRNYGYTF	TGTGCCAGCAGTGAATCCAGGAACTATGGCTACACCTTC	TRBV6-1	TRBJ1-2	NA	many
CASLKTLNTGELFF	TGTGCCAGCCTGAAGACTTTGAACACCGGGGAGCTGTTTTTT	TRBV2	TRBJ2-2	NA	NA
CASSVDPQWSSTQYF	TGTGCCAGCAGCGTGGACCCCCAGTGGTCGAGTACGCAGTATTTT	TRBV5-5	TRBJ2-3	NA	NA
CSARDPQGFYNSPLHF	TGCAGTGCTAGAGATCCCCAGGGCTTCTATAATTCACCCCTCCACTTT	TRBV20-1	TRBJ1-6	NA	NA
CSAREIGGGGQPQHF	TGCAGTGCTAGAGAAATAGGAGGCGGAGGCCAGCCCCAGCATTTT	TRBV20-1	TRBJ1-5	NA	NA
CASSPSTGTHGYTF	TGTGCCAGCAGCCCCTCAACAGGGACCCATGGCTACACCTTC	TRBV7-2	TRBJ1-2	NA	few
CASSWDGNTEAFF	TGTGCCAGCAGTTGGGACGGAAACACCGAAGCTTTCTTT	TRBV6-5	TRBJ1-1	NA	NA
CATQGHNEQFF	TGTGCCACCCAGGGTCACAATGAGCAGTTCTTC	TRBV15	TRBJ2-1	NA	NA
CASSLRSVYNEQFF	TGTGCCAGCAGCTTAAGGTCGGTTTACAATGAGCAGTTCTTC	TRBV28	TRBJ2-1	NA	many
CASGLDTGSEKLFF	TGTGCTAGTGGTTTGGATACCGGTAGTGAAAAACTGTTTTTT	TRBV12-5	TRBJ1-4	NA	NA
CASSPETLIYGYTF	TGTGCCAGCAGCCCCGAAACGTTGATCTATGGCTACACCTTC	TRBV9	TRBJ1-2	NA	NA
CAICRDPYNEQFF	TGTGCCATCTGTAGGGACCCGTACAATGAGCAGTTCTTC	TRBV10-3	TRBJ2-1	NA	few
CASSFGTIRETQYF	TGTGCCAGCAGCTTTGGGACTATAAGAGAGACCCAGTACTTC	TRBV7-2	TRBJ2-5	TRBD2	few
CASSESDSTGELLF	TGCGCCAGCAGTGAGTCCGACTCCACCGGGGAGCTGCTTTTT	TRBV10-2	TRBJ2-2	NA	NA
CASSSWTGASGNEQFF	TGTGCCAGCAGTTCTTGGACAGGGGCGAGTGGGAATGAGCAGTTCTTC	TRBV27	TRBJ2-1	TRBD1	many
CATGTSGGYEQYF	TGTGCCACCGGGACTAGCGGGGGCTACGAGCAGTACTTC	TRBV24-1	TRBJ2-7	TRBD2	few
CASSELAGGSSETQYF	TGTGCCAGCAGTGAATTGGCAGGGGGAAGTTCAGAGACCCAGTACTTC	TRBV25-1	TRBJ2-5	TRBD1	few
CASTIQGANTEAFF	TGTGCCAGCACGATACAGGGGGCGAACACTGAAGCTTTCTTT	TRBV6-1	TRBJ1-1	TRBD1	NA
CSADHRGDTDTQYF	TGCAGTGCAGATCACAGGGGGGACACAGATACGCAGTATTTT	TRBV20-1	TRBJ2-3	TRBD1	NA
CASRGTGPNYEQYF	TGTGCCAGCAGGGGGACAGGCCCCAACTACGAGCAGTACTTC	TRBV12-3/TRBV12-4	TRBJ2-7	TRBD1	many
CAISEKGHEKLFF	TGTGCCATCAGTGAAAAGGGGCATGAAAAACTGTTTTTT	TRBV10-3	TRBJ1-4	NA	NA
CASSISGIINEQFF	TGTGCCAGCAGCATCTCCGGGATCATCAATGAGCAGTTCTTC	TRBV7-2	TRBJ2-1	NA	few
CASSGGLQAYEQYF	TGCGCCAGCAGTGGTGGACTGCAAGCCTACGAGCAGTACTTC	TRBV5-1	TRBJ2-7	NA	many
CASTRDPNQPQHF	TGTGCCAGCACTAGAGACCCCAATCAGCCCCAGCATTTT	TRBV2	TRBJ1-5	NA	many
CASSSVTSGTNEQFF	TGTGCCAGCAGTTCTGTGACTAGCGGGACGAATGAGCAGTTCTTC	TRBV12-3/TRBV12-4	TRBJ2-1	TRBD2	many
CASSPPVGVNYGYTF	TGTGCCAGCTCACCACCGGTAGGGGTGAACTATGGCTACACCTTC	TRBV18	TRBJ1-2	NA	many
CASRVGGGADYGYTF	TGTGCCAGTAGGGTCGGTGGGGGCGCTGACTATGGCTACACCTTC	TRBV19	TRBJ1-2	NA	few
CASSPSGSTYNEQFF	TGTGCCAGCTCCCCAAGCGGGTCCACCTACAATGAGCAGTTCTTC	TRBV18	TRBJ2-1	NA	NA
CSASRQGPYNEQFF	TGCAGTGCTAGCCGACAGGGGCCTTACAATGAGCAGTTCTTC	TRBV20-1	TRBJ2-1	TRBD1	many
CASSLGIRYEQYF	TGTGCCAGCAGCTTAGGGATTCGCTACGAGCAGTACTTC	TRBV11-3	TRBJ2-7	NA	many
CASSLGSRGNQPQHF	TGTGCCAGCAGTTTAGGTAGCAGGGGCAATCAGCCCCAGCATTTT	TRBV6-1	TRBJ1-5	NA	many
CASSSGQGSYTF	TGCGCCAGCAGCTCCGGACAGGGGAGCTACACCTTC	TRBV5-1	TRBJ1-2	TRBD1	few
CASSTRDRGQNSPLHF	TGTGCCAGTAGTACCCGGGACAGGGGACAAAATTCACCCCTCCACTTT	TRBV19	TRBJ1-6	TRBD1	few
CSATPGTGRTEAFF	TGCAGTGCTACCCCCGGCACAGGGAGGACTGAAGCTTTCTTT	TRBV20-1	TRBJ1-1	NA	many
CASSLPGPRTTGELFF	TGTGCCAGCAGTTTGCCGGGACCGAGGACCACCGGGGAGCTGTTTTTT	TRBV28	TRBJ2-2	NA	many
CASSPPRKGQGFSNQPQHF	TGTGCCAGCAGCCCCCCGAGAAAAGGACAGGGGTTTAGCAATCAGCCCCAGCATTTT	TRBV5-8	TRBJ1-5	TRBD1	many
CATRGGDEQFF	TGTGCCACCCGAGGGGGGGATGAGCAGTTCTTC	TRBV7-9	TRBJ2-1	NA	many